Listed here are 14 T cell receptor beta chains from one sample, sequenced in a study of shared clonotypes between healthy human individuals. Sequencing used immunoSEQ multiplex PCR; TCRdb keeps in-frame clones, though not all of them. Among 330,000 or so clones listed, about 73% were seen once. The sequenced material came from memory CD4+ T cells sorted from blood. Subset given: CD45RA-negative fraction. These receptors originate from a man aged 25-45 years in good health.

The rearrangement joins TRBV5-6 to TRBJ1-4; D is possibly TRBD1 (6 bases). Trimming removed 0 bases at V and 7 bases at J, with 19 bases between. The V gene's germline CDR1 is SGHDT and CDR2 YYEEEE. This CDR3 region has 17 residues. The CDR3 region is CASSLAVGATWSEKLFF. CDR3 DNA sequence: TGTGCCAGCAGCTTGGCCGTGGGGGCAACCTGGAGTGAAAAACTGTTTTTT.

This sequence joins TRBV6-1 and TRBJ2-1; TRBD2 agrees at 10 bases. V lost 5 bases and J lost 8; bases outside the gene matches: 9. This CDR3 spans 15 amino acids. Germline-derived CDR1 and CDR2 are MNHNS and SASEGT. CDR3 sequence reads: CASSPPSGRYYEQFF. CDR3 bases: TGTGCCAGCAGTCCCCCTAGCGGGAGATACTATGAGCAGTTCTTC.

V gene TRBV29-1 combines with J gene TRBJ2-5; TRBD1 agrees at 9 bases. The J call may be incorrect, as the DNA end agrees better with TRBJ2-7. Germline V lookup: CDR1 SQVTM, CDR2 ANQGSEA. The CDR3 spans 13 residues. For the CDR3, the DNA is TGCAGCGTTGATTTGACAGGGGGAGACGAGCAGTACTTC. Its protein is CSVDLTGGDEQYF.

This chain connects TRBV5-1 to TRBJ2-1; TRBD2 matches at 7 bases. Trimming at V came to 0 bases and at J to 8 bases, leaving 8 bases not matched to a gene. The germline V gene has CDR1 SGHRS and CDR2 YFSETQ. The CDR3 is made up of 15 amino acids. The CDR3 protein is CASSLAGGTVDEQFF. CDR3 bases: TGCGCCAGCAGCTTGGCCGGGGGGACGGTGGATGAGCAGTTCTTC.

This clone was seen just once. The junction departs from germline at one end; a sequencing error may be responsible. The genes are TRBV5-3 and TRBJ2-7; D is uncertain. TRBV5-3 is identified as an open reading frame with a role that is uncertain. CDR3 size: 13 residues. The CDR3 sequence is CASSLVVGHEQYF. CDR3 nucleotide sequence: TGTGCCAGCAGCTTGGTGGTCGGGCACGAGCAGTACTTC.

The V and J genes are TRBV7-9 and TRBJ2-7; D not certain. The length of the CDR3 is 14 residues. Trimming left V 6 bases short and J 0 bases short, with 12 bases between. Germline values: CDR1 SEHNR, CDR2 FQNEAQ (reference sequence). The CDR3 is CASSLRWASYEQYF. CDR3 nucleotides: TGTGCCAGCAGTTTACGTTGGGCCTCCTACGAGCAGTACTTC.

This clone was recorded a few times. CDR3 sequence (DNA): TGTGCCAGCAGTTTAATACGCGGGGCTCAGCCCCAGCATTTT. It is translated as CASSLIRGAQPQHF. The rearrangement links TRBV28 to TRBJ1-5, with D possibly TRBD1 on 5 matching bases. This CDR3 has 14 residues. Germline V CDR1 and CDR2: MDHEN, SYDVKM. V was pared by 2 bases and J by 6 bases, with 11 bases between.

This clone appeared a single time. This rearrangement joins TRBV11-3 to TRBJ2-1; TRBD2 matches 7 bases. The CDR3 contains 15 residues. Losses at the gene ends were 5 bases for V and 6 bases for J; bases not matched to a gene: 10. CDR1 and CDR2 from the germline V gene are SGHNT and YENEEA. CDR3 loop: CASSRDGLVSNEQFF. DNA for the CDR3: TGTGCCAGCAGCCGAGACGGACTAGTCAGCAATGAGCAGTTCTTC.

As regards this clone: This sample includes further DNA sequences coding for the same CDR3. The chain joins TRBV2 to TRBJ2-5; D is unclear. The germline gives CDR1 SNHLY, CDR2 FYNNEI. V was trimmed by 8 bases and J by 4 bases, leaving 8 bases between them. The CDR3 runs to 11 residues. CDR3: CASAIGETQYF. CDR3 sequence (DNA): TGTGCCAGCGCCATTGGAGAGACCCAGTACTTC.

This rearrangement joins TRBV18 to TRBJ2-7, with TRBD2 matching over 11 bases. CDR1 KGHSH and CDR2 LQKENI come from the germline V gene. V shed 4 bases and J 5 bases; nucleotides not matched to a gene: 1. This CDR3 has 13 amino acids. Here the CDR3 reads CASSQLAGDEQYF. The CDR3 DNA follows: TGTGCCAGCTCACAACTAGCGGGGGACGAGCAGTACTTC. The complete variable domain, with remaining parts taken from reference TRBV18 and TRBJ2-7, reads NAGVMQNPRHLVRRRGQEARLRCSPMKGHSHVYWYRQLPEEGLKFMVYLQKENIIDESGMPKERFSAEFPKEGPSILRIQQVVRGDSAAYFCASSQLAGDEQYFGPGTRLTVT.

This clone appeared once. The rearrangement joins TRBV5-4 to TRBJ2-3, with TRBD1 as a possible D gene (5 bases). V was shortened by 4 bases and J by 0 bases, with 12 bases between the two germline ends. The CDR3 is 15 amino acids. CDR1 and CDR2 from the germline V gene are SGHNT and YYREEE (reference sequence). The CDR3 region has the DNA TGTGCCAGCAGCCCAGACAGTCATAGCACAGATACGCAGTATTTT. Amino acid sequence: CASSPDSHSTDTQYF.

Notes on this clone: A junction end diverges from the germline sequence, so it may reflect a read error. This rearrangement joins TRBV7-9 to TRBJ2-7, with 8 nucleotides matching TRBD2. Germline lookup yields CDR1 SEHNR and CDR2 FQNEAQ (reference sequence). The CDR3 spans 12 residues. This chain's CDR3 is CASSSEEGTRIF. The CDR3 DNA is TGTGCCAGCAGCTCCGAAGAGGGGACTAGAATATTC.

This clone came up once. A clone one base away is much larger, so this may be a read error. J is TRBJ2-5 and V is TRBV5-6, with a weak D call TRBD1 (5 bases). The CDR3 loop spans 13 amino acids. Trimming removed 1 base at V and 2 bases at J, with 6 bases between. The germline V gene encodes CDR1 SGHDT and CDR2 YYEEEE. CDR3 protein: CASSLRQQETQYF. CDR3 DNA sequence: TGTGCCAGCAGCTTGAGACAGCAAGAGACCCAGTACTTC. The full variable domain, in which reference TRBV5-6 and TRBJ2-5 provide the parts outside the CDR3, is DAGVTQSPTHLIKTRGQQVTLRCSPKSGHDTVSWYQQALGQGPQFIFQYYEEEERQRGNFPDRFSGHQFPNYSSELNVNALLLGDSALYLCASSLRQQETQYFGPGTRLLVL.

This chain uses TRBV6-5 with TRBJ1-2, with D possibly being TRBD1 (5 bases). Germline CDR1 is MNHEY and CDR2 is SVGAGI. The CDR3 covers 15 residues. Trimming pared 5 bases from V and 8 bases from J, leaving 21 bases between. CDR3 nucleotide sequence: TGTGCCAGCAGTCTTCCGGGACCGAACTATGAGGGCTACACCTTC. Amino acid sequence: CASSLPGPNYEGYTF.